This TCR beta chain was sequenced during a study of cytomegalovirus exposure and HLA in healthy donors. Study background: HLA-typed donors contributed around 82 million unique TCRs, which were held in an early data release.

60 Vbeta and 13 Jbeta primers were used in PCR. Original analysis: A follow-up analysis tallied tens of millions of unique TCR beta chains, roughly 11 million shared. TCRdb's copy holds only in-frame clones and misses some; the assay was immunoSEQ multiplex PCR. V and J calls and clone size follow that table, whereas D and trimming were derived from the DNA. The sample shows over 85,000 clones, 83% of them seen only once. Whole-study findings and limits: Within an earlier analysis, most TCR beta V segments proved productive either about 87% or about 30% of the time. Later on, analysis showed that most CMV-associated TCR beta chains appeared to be HLA-restricted.

Germline CDR1 reads SEHNR; CDR2 reads FQNEAQ (reference sequence). The CDR3 is made up of 13 amino acids. Of note for this clone: What it binds is unknown. Relative to the germline gene, one junction end is altered; a read error may explain this.

V gene TRBV7-9 combines with J gene TRBJ1-1; 7 bases are a match to TRBD1. Sequenced sample: PBMCs. The sequence was obtained from a middle-aged man in good health and CMV-seronegative. The CDR3 bases are TGTTCCAGCAGCTCAACGACAGGGACTGAAGCTTTCTTT. Residues: CSSSSTTGTEAFF.